These 28 T cell receptor beta chains originate from one sample sequenced in a study of cytomegalovirus exposure and HLA in healthy donors. Primers included in the PCR were 60 Vbeta and 13 Jbeta primers. Assay used: immunoSEQ multiplex PCR; TCRdb lists only in-frame clones, some missing. The sample lists under 200,000 clones, approximately 81% occurring once. Sequenced: PBMCs. All receptors derive from a man aged 25 to 40 in good health and CMV-seronegative.

The CDR3 DNA is TGTGCCTGGACCCAGACAGGGAAGGGGGAGCAGTACTTC. Protein sequence: CAWTQTGKGEQYF. The chain couples TRBV30 to TRBJ2-5; 7 bases are shared with TRBD1. This CDR3 contains 13 residues. The germline gives CDR1 GTSNPN, CDR2 SVGIG (reference sequence). The V and J ends lost 4 bases and 11 bases, in that order; junction bases with no gene match: 13.

The chain employs TRBV10-3 and TRBJ2-1; TRBD2 agrees at 8 bases. The CDR3 consists of 13 residues. Looked up from germline, CDR1 is ENHRY and CDR2 is SYGVKD. V was pared by 9 bases and J by 0 bases, with 1 base of the junction left unmatched. The CDR3: CAITSGSYNEQFF. In DNA, the CDR3 is TGTGCCATAACTAGCGGCTCCTACAATGAGCAGTTCTTC.

For this clone: Other DNA sequences in this specimen translate into the identical CDR3. The rearrangement joins TRBV5-1 to TRBJ1-4, with TRBD1 matching 9 bases. V was pared by 0 bases and J by 6 bases, with 0 bases of the junction left unmatched. Germline lookup yields CDR1 SGHRS and CDR2 YFSETQ. The CDR3 has 14 amino acids. CDR3 coding DNA: TGCGCCAGCAGCTTGGGACAGGGGGATGAAAAACTGTTTTTT. Protein sequence: CASSLGQGDEKLFF. The whole variable domain, remainder taken from reference TRBV5-1 and TRBJ1-4, is KAGVTQTPRYLIKTRGQQVTLSCSPISGHRSVSWYQQTPGQGLQFLFEYFSETQRNKGNFPGRFSGRQFSNSRSEMNVSTLELGDSALYLCASSLGQGDEKLFFGSGTQLSVL.

The chain couples TRBV7-9 to TRBJ1-5, with D hard to call. The CDR3 runs 15 residues. Trimming took off 6 bases at V and 5 bases at J, with 17 bases between the two ends. Germline V gene sequence: CDR1 SEHNR, CDR2 FQNEAQ (reference sequence). The CDR3, as DNA: TGTGCCAGCAGTGACTCGTCGGACTCAGATCAGCCCCAGCATTTT. Protein sequence: CASSDSSDSDQPQHF.

V is TRBV29-1 and J is TRBJ2-5, with TRBD1 matching 8 bases. Unmatched junction bases numbered 8, after V lost 4 bases and J lost 1 base. There are 15 residues in the CDR3. Looked up from germline, CDR1 is SQVTM and CDR2 is ANQGSEA. CDR3 protein: CSVVGTGISQETQYF. CDR3 bases: TGCAGCGTTGTCGGGACAGGTATATCCCAAGAGACCCAGTACTTC.

This chain connects TRBV5-4 to TRBJ1-1; D remains unclear. Trimming pared 4 bases from V and 1 base from J, leaving 5 bases between. CDR1 and CDR2 (germline): SGHNT, YYREEE (reference sequence). The CDR3 covers 12 residues. The CDR3 DNA sequence: TGTGCCAGCAGCAGCCGGAACACTGAAGCTTTCTTT. Translated: CASSSRNTEAFF. The whole variable domain, filled in from reference TRBV5-4 and TRBJ1-1, reads ETGVTQSPTHLIKTRGQQVTLRCSSQSGHNTVSWYQQALGQGPQFIFQYYREEENGRGNFPPRFSGLQFPNYSSELNVNALELDDSALYLCASSSRNTEAFFGQGTRLTVV.

The V call is TRBV28, the J call TRBJ2-4, with D unresolved. The V gene's germline CDR1 is MDHEN and CDR2 SYDVKM. V was clipped by 3 bases and J by 2 bases, with 11 bases between them. The CDR3 extends over 15 amino acids. The CDR3 coding sequence is TGTGCCAGCAGTTTGGTCGGCGGCACCAAAAACATTCAGTACTTC. It yields the protein CASSLVGGTKNIQYF.

This chain connects TRBV9 to TRBJ2-3, with D perhaps TRBD1 (5 bases). The germline CDR1 and CDR2 sequences are SGDLS and YYNGEE. Trimming took 0 bases from V and 7 from J, leaving 15 bases between them. The CDR3 length is 15 residues. The CDR3 loop reads CASSVDSRVMYTQYF. The DNA for the CDR3 is TGTGCCAGCAGCGTAGATTCCAGGGTAATGTATACGCAGTATTTT.

This clone has only a few counts. The chain is built from TRBV11-2 and TRBJ2-1, with 8 nucleotides matching TRBD2. The V and J ends lost 3 bases and 7 bases, in that order; junction bases with no gene match: 14. Germline CDR1 reads SGHAT; CDR2 reads FQNNGV. The CDR3 length is 17 residues. The DNA of the CDR3 is TGTGCCAGCAGCTTGAGTTTGAATAGCGGGGTGGAAAATGAGCAGTTCTTC. Translation: CASSLSLNSGVENEQFF. Together with reference TRBV11-2 and TRBJ2-1, the CDR3 gives the full variable domain: EAGVAQSPRYKIIEKRQSVAFWCNPISGHATLYWYQQILGQGPKLLIQFQNNGVVDDSQLPKDRFSAERLKGVDSTLKIQPAKLEDSAVYLCASSLSLNSGVENEQFFGPGTRLTVL.

The gene calls are TRBV10-1 and TRBJ2-5; TRBD1 aligns across 7 bases. V lost 3 bases, J lost 1 base, and 5 bases stayed unmatched. The CDR3 has 15 amino acids. Germline CDR1 and CDR2: WNHNN and SYGVQD (reference sequence). The DNA of the CDR3 is TGCGCCAGCAGTGACCCCGGACAGGTCCAAGAGACCCAGTACTTC. Its protein product is CASSDPGQVQETQYF.

J is TRBJ2-1 and V is TRBV6-5; tentative D call: TRBD2 (5 bases). Trimming left V 5 bases short and J 10 bases short, with 18 bases between. The CDR3 covers 14 residues. Looked up from germline, CDR1 is MNHEY and CDR2 is SVGAGI. The CDR3 DNA follows: TGTGCCAGCAGTGGAACCCTGGGAGTGGCAGAGCAGTTCTTC. As protein: CASSGTLGVAEQFF.

The chain joins TRBV28 to TRBJ1-6, with TRBD1 identical over 9 bases. The germline V gene has CDR1 MDHEN and CDR2 SYDVKM. The CDR3 has 16 amino acids. The J segment lost 7 bases and the V segment lost 6 bases, leaving 10 bases of the junction unmatched. CDR3 sequence: CASRDNRGLANSPLHF. CDR3 sequence (DNA): TGTGCCAGCAGGGATAACAGGGGGCTAGCGAATTCACCCCTCCACTTT.

The rearrangement joins TRBV2 to TRBJ2-7, with D unclear. Between the trimmed V and J ends, which lost 1 base and 0 bases, there was a span of 13 bases. The CDR3 runs to 16 residues. Looked up from germline, CDR1 is SNHLY and CDR2 is FYNNEI. The DNA for the CDR3 is TGTGCCAGCAGTGAAGATGGGTCAGGCCTCTCCTACGAGCAGTACTTC. Its protein product is CASSEDGSGLSYEQYF.

The chain has TRBV7-9 and TRBJ1-4; TRBD1 matches 9 bases. CDR1 is SEHNR, CDR2 FQNEAQ, per germline (reference sequence). The CDR3 extends over 15 amino acids. The V and J ends lost 5 bases and 6 bases, in that order; junction bases with no gene match: 7. Here the CDR3 DNA reads TGTGCCAGCAGCACCCGACAGGGGGAGGATGAAAAACTGTTTTTT. Translated: CASSTRQGEDEKLFF.

The chain has TRBV29-1 and TRBJ1-4; D is perhaps TRBD1 (5 bases). The CDR3 extends over 13 amino acids. V was shortened by 3 bases and J by 5 bases, with 10 bases between the two germline ends. CDR1 SQVTM and CDR2 ANQGSEA come from the germline V gene. The CDR3 sequence: CSVDGGGNEKLFF. CDR3 bases: TGCAGCGTTGATGGGGGGGGGAATGAAAAACTGTTTTTT.

This clone was found once. The chain combines TRBV9 with TRBJ2-5; 11 nucleotides match TRBD1. The CDR3 spans 15 residues. V lost 4 bases, J lost 3 bases, and 5 bases stayed unmatched. In germline, CDR1 is SGDLS, CDR2 YYNGEE. The CDR3, as DNA: TGTGCCAGCAGCTATGGACAGGGGGCGAAAGAGACCCAGTACTTC. Translation: CASSYGQGAKETQYF. The complete variable domain, with remaining parts taken from reference TRBV9 and TRBJ2-5, reads DSGVTQTPKHLITATGQRVTLRCSPRSGDLSVYWYQQSLDQGLQFLIQYYNGEERAKGNILERFSAQQFPDLHSELNLSSLELGDSALYFCASSYGQGAKETQYFGPGTRLLVL.

The V call is TRBV19, the J call TRBJ1-2, with D possibly matching TRBD1 (6 bases). The CDR3 consists of 12 residues. Germline V CDR1 and CDR2: LNHDA, SQIVND (reference sequence). Trimming stripped 7 bases from V and 5 bases from J, with 11 bases between. The CDR3 DNA reads TGTGCCAGTACCAAGGACAGATATGGCTACACCTTC. It yields the protein CASTKDRYGYTF.

This rearrangement joins TRBV6-5 to TRBJ2-7, with D possibly being TRBD1 (5 bases). Germline V gives CDR1 MNHEY, CDR2 SVGAGI. This CDR3 contains 16 residues. The V and J ends lost 2 bases and 1 base respectively, with 15 bases between them. The DNA for the CDR3 is TGTGCCAGCAGTTACGTCCAGTACAGGAGATCCTACGAGCAGTACTTC. Amino acids: CASSYVQYRRSYEQYF.

V gene TRBV13 combines with J gene TRBJ1-2; 9 positions agree with TRBD1. V lost 2 bases and J lost 4; bases outside the gene matches: 5. The CDR3 is 15 residues long. Germline CDR1 is PRHDT and CDR2 is FYEKMQ (reference sequence). The CDR3 sequence: CASSLPGQGIYGYTF. The DNA for the CDR3 is TGTGCCAGCAGCTTACCGGGACAGGGCATCTATGGCTACACCTTC.

The V gene is TRBV25-1, the J gene TRBJ2-5, with TRBD1 identical over 8 bases. Germline CDR1 reads MGHDK; CDR2 reads SYGVNS. The CDR3 runs 14 residues. Trimming cost V 1 base and J 5 bases; bases outside gene matches: 3. Here the CDR3 DNA reads TGTGCCAGCAGTGAATTCAGGGGGCGTGAGACCCAGTACTTC. Translated: CASSEFRGRETQYF.

The rearrangement links TRBV2 to TRBJ2-5, with TRBD2 matching over 8 bases. The V segment lost 8 bases and the J segment 5 bases; nucleotides outside the gene matches: 16. Looked up from germline, CDR1 is SNHLY and CDR2 is FYNNEI. The CDR3 sequence is 16 residues long. The CDR3 sequence is CASAWGREALGETQYF. In DNA, the CDR3 is TGTGCCAGCGCTTGGGGGCGGGAGGCCTTGGGGGAGACCCAGTACTTC.

This chain connects TRBV28 to TRBJ1-6; no clear D gene. The V gene lost 2 bases and the J gene lost 4 bases, with 9 bases spanning the gap. This CDR3 contains 15 residues. CDR1 and CDR2 from the germline V gene are MDHEN and SYDVKM. As DNA, the CDR3 is TGTGCCAGCAGTTTAATAACAGAATATAATTCACCCCTCCACTTT. Residues: CASSLITEYNSPLHF.

V usage is TRBV6-6 and J usage is TRBJ2-6, with D uncertain. Germline-derived CDR1 and CDR2 are MNHNY and SVGAGI (reference sequence). The CDR3 is made up of 15 amino acids. Trimming pared 0 bases from V and 0 bases from J, leaving 3 bases between. The CDR3 loop reads CASSYSASGANVLTF. CDR3 bases: TGTGCCAGCAGTTACTCGGCCTCTGGGGCCAACGTCCTGACTTTC.

V and J are TRBV7-6 and TRBJ1-2, with D perhaps TRBD1 (6 bases). Germline V gene sequence: CDR1 SGHVS, CDR2 FNYEAQ. The CDR3 consists of 15 residues. V shed 5 bases and J shed 5 bases, with 18 bases lying between them. CDR3 in amino acids: CASSRTGTSHYGYTF. CDR3 nucleotides: TGTGCCAGCAGCAGAACCGGGACAAGCCATTATGGCTACACCTTC. The whole variable domain, remainder taken from reference TRBV7-6 and TRBJ1-2, is GAGVSQSPRYKVTKRGQDVALRCDPISGHVSLYWYRQALGQGPEFLTYFNYEAQQDKSGLPNDRFSAERPEGSISTLTIQRTEQRDSAMYRCASSRTGTSHYGYTFGSGTRLTVV.

The chain recombines TRBV5-1 with TRBJ2-5; TRBD2 agrees at 10 bases. V shed 4 bases and J 4 bases; nucleotides not matched to a gene: 4. CDR1 is SGHRS, CDR2 YFSETQ, per germline. The CDR3 is 14 residues long. CDR3 sequence reads: CASSPSGGAETQYF. The DNA of the CDR3 is TGCGCCAGCAGCCCAAGCGGGGGGGCAGAGACCCAGTACTTC.

V is TRBV6-4 and J is TRBJ1-4; the D is unclear. The CDR3 runs 18 residues. V lost 3 bases and J lost 3, with 20 bases in between. CDR1 MRHNA and CDR2 SNTAGT come from the germline V gene. In DNA form, the CDR3 reads TGTGCCAGCAGTGAAGCTGACATATGGGCCCCACCTAATGAAAAACTGTTTTTT. It encodes CASSEADIWAPPNEKLFF.

This chain connects TRBV9 to TRBJ2-1; the match to TRBD1 covers 7 bases. Germline CDR1 SGDLS, CDR2 YYNGEE. V lost 5 bases, J lost 6 bases, and 8 bases stayed unmatched. The CDR3 covers 14 residues. The CDR3 loop is CASSGFRDSNEQFF. The CDR3 nucleotides read TGTGCCAGCAGTGGTTTCCGGGACAGCAATGAGCAGTTCTTC.

This clone occurred a few times. The chain couples TRBV7-6 to TRBJ1-2; 8 nucleotides agree with TRBD1. The CDR3 runs to 15 residues. Germline CDR1 and CDR2: SGHVS and FNYEAQ. The junction had 5 bases not matched to a gene; V was cut back by 1 base and J by 4 bases. This chain's CDR3 is CASSLGQGQVYGYTF. CDR3 bases: TGTGCCAGCAGCTTAGGACAGGGGCAGGTCTATGGCTACACCTTC.